The T cell receptor (beta chain) under discussion was sequenced for a study of early T cells in non-severe SARS-CoV-2 infection. Study in general: Sequenced material consisted of bulk RNA (from unsorted whole blood), and chains were unpaired.

The TCR library protocol was used to attach unique molecular identifiers. These identifiers were attached to individual cDNA molecules. MiXCR, applied by TCRdb to the 5' RACE reads, yields one record per CDR3 protein. The repertoire holds 100,000 to 150,000 distinct CDR3 sequences, with 15% as singletons. The germline V and J ends were trimmed by 4 bases and 8 bases, with 12 bases remaining between them. CDR1 is KGHSH and CDR2 is LQKENI in the germline V gene. This CDR3 spans 12 amino acids. The sample holds many counts of this clonotype. This sequence was found in an adult who was a healthcare worker with PCR-confirmed SARS-CoV-2 infection or an uninfected control (not recorded which). The rearrangement links TRBV18 to TRBJ2-7; D possibly corresponds to TRBD1 (6 bases). Sequenced: whole blood. DNA of the CDR3: TGTGCCAGCTCACAAGGGGACAATCAGCAGTACTTC. Translating gives CASSQGDNQQYF.